This TCR beta chain was captured by sequencing in a study of blood T cell repertoires in COVID-19. This clone was detected a few times. This CDR3 spans 13 amino acids. V gave up 7 bases and J gave up 7 bases, with 13 bases separating them. The method was immunoSEQ multiplex PCR; TCRdb's version includes in-frame clones alone and lacks a portion of them. The sample has some 140,000 clones, approximately 84% seen once. The chain is built from TRBV12-3 or TRBV12-4 and TRBJ1-4; possible D gene TRBD1, 5 bases. This receptor was taken from a woman over 75 with acute or convalescent COVID-19. The sequencing sample was made of peripheral blood. CDR3 protein: CASTFSGGEKLFF. CDR3 nucleotides: TGTGCCAGCACCTTCTCCGGGGGTGAAAAACTGTTTTTT.